The following is a T cell receptor (beta chain) sequence with its context. Antigen unknown. Germline loops: CDR1 MNHEY, CDR2 SVGAGI. The length of the CDR3 is 15 residues. With 6 bases removed from V and 1 base from J, the gap between germline ends came to 15 bases. It was version v3.0 of the immunoSEQ assay that was run at survey level. Per-sample TRB depth target: about 40,000-55,000 T-cell genomes. Sequencing was performed with immunoSEQ multiplex PCR; in TCRdb, only in-frame clones are kept and a portion is missing. The sample includes around 25,000 clones, more than 70% seen only once; the top ten take 5.1%. The data were taken from a study of long-term antiretroviral therapy in people with HIV. Study-level findings and limits: HIV repertoires had narrower CDR3 length ranges than controls. Clones expanded before ART dominated the repertoire at all time points.

The TCR originated in a man aged 18-30 years with HIV. The sample was unsorted PBMCs, taken 3 years after starting antiretroviral therapy. V and J are TRBV6-5 and TRBJ2-5; unclear D gene. The CDR3 DNA sequence: TGTGCCAGCAGAGAAACCGATCGAACCCAAGAGACCCAGTACTTC. Translation gives CASRETDRTQETQYF.